Presented here are 15 T cell receptor beta chains from one specimen sequenced in a study of beta chain features in type 1 diabetes. The study reverse transcribed the entire isolated RNA, so it sequenced expressed TCRB transcripts. Produced via immunoSEQ multiplex PCR; TCRdb's table is partial and in-frame only. The sample yields around 290,000 clones, 7.5% to 9.5% seen once. The material sequenced was central memory CD4+ T cells from blood. The receptors stem from a woman aged 18-35 years in good health.

This clone was counted at least ten times. The V gene is TRBV28, the J gene TRBJ1-6; no definite D call. The CDR3 contains 12 residues. Germline V lookup: CDR1 MDHEN, CDR2 SYDVKM. V was trimmed by 7 bases and J by 8 bases, leaving 9 bases between them. This CDR3 reads CASTREDSPLHF. In DNA form, the CDR3 reads TGTGCCAGCACTAGGGAAGATTCACCCCTCCACTTT.

The chain is built from TRBV28 and TRBJ1-2, with unresolved D. This CDR3 is built from 15 residues. CDR1 and CDR2 from the germline V gene are MDHEN and SYDVKM. Trimming shortened V by 4 bases and J by 2 bases, and 14 bases separated the two germline ends. The CDR3 nucleotides are TGTGCCAGCAGTTCCCCCCGGGCGGCGAACTATGGCTACACCTTC. Translating gives CASSSPRAANYGYTF.

The chain joins TRBV9 to TRBJ2-5; D call uncertain. The CDR3 loop spans 14 amino acids. The V gene lost 0 bases and the J gene lost 1 base, with 7 bases spanning the gap. Germline assignment: CDR1 SGDLS and CDR2 YYNGEE. The CDR3 DNA is TGTGCCAGCAGCGTAGGTAGCACCCAAGAGACCCAGTACTTC. Translated: CASSVGSTQETQYF.

This chain links TRBV6-1 with TRBJ1-6; tentatively, D is TRBD1 (6 bases). Germline V gene sequence: CDR1 MNHNS, CDR2 SASEGT. This CDR3 has 14 residues. V was shortened by 1 base and J by 8 bases, with 9 bases between the two germline ends. Here the CDR3 DNA reads TGTGCCAGCAGTGAAGTCGGGGGCCATTCACCCCTCCACTTT. Translating it yields CASSEVGGHSPLHF.

This clone was observed a few times. V is TRBV5-6 and J is TRBJ1-2; D remains unclear. The V end lost 2 bases, the J end lost 7 bases, and 6 bases lay between the germline ends. Germline V CDR1 and CDR2: SGHDT, YYEEEE. The CDR3 spans 11 residues. The DNA for the CDR3 is TGTGCCAGCAGCTTTATAGCTGGCTACACCTTC. It encodes CASSFIAGYTF.

This clone has a handful of counts. The CDR3 coding sequence is TGTGCCAGCAGCACTACGACAGGGGCAGATACGCAGTATTTT. It specifies CASSTTTGADTQYF. This rearrangement joins TRBV9 to TRBJ2-3; 8 bases are a match to TRBD1. Germline CDR1 is SGDLS and CDR2 is YYNGEE. The CDR3 sequence is 14 residues long. The ends lost 4 bases at V and 4 bases at J; junction bases unmatched: 5.

This clone was seen just once. The chain couples TRBV5-6 to TRBJ2-4; D is unclear. This CDR3 is built from 15 residues. Germline V gene sequence: CDR1 SGHDT, CDR2 YYEEEE. Trimming cost V 1 base and J 0 bases, with 8 bases left between them. The CDR3, as DNA: TGTGCCAGCAGCTTGATCGTACAAGCCAAAAACATTCAGTACTTC. Its protein product is CASSLIVQAKNIQYF.

V usage is TRBV7-9 and J usage is TRBJ2-1; D gene unclear. Trimming left V 1 base short and J 15 bases short, with 16 bases between. The CDR3 has 13 residues. Per the germline V gene, CDR1 is SEHNR and CDR2 is FQNEAQ (reference sequence). The CDR3: CASSLEEGPSGFF. As DNA, the CDR3 is TGTGCCAGCAGCTTAGAAGAAGGGCCTTCTGGGTTCTTC.

This clone was observed a few times. The chain joins TRBV7-3 to TRBJ2-1; D gene uncertain. Trimming left V 7 bases short and J 0 bases short, with 10 bases between. Germline assignment: CDR1 SGHTA and CDR2 FQGTGA. The length of the CDR3 is 14 residues. CDR3 sequence (DNA): TGTGCCAGCAACCTCATAGTCTCCTACAATGAGCAGTTCTTC. Translation gives CASNLIVSYNEQFF.

For the CDR3, the DNA is TGTGCCAGCTCACCGCGGGGCAGCGGAAGCATCCAAGAGACCCAGTACTTC. Its translation is CASSPRGSGSIQETQYF. The chain recombines TRBV18 with TRBJ2-5; tentative D call: TRBD2 (6 bases). CDR3 length: 17 amino acids. Germline lookup yields CDR1 KGHSH and CDR2 LQKENI. Trimming removed 3 bases at V and 1 base at J, with 18 bases between. Full variable domain (remainder filled in from reference TRBV18 and TRBJ2-5): NAGVMQNPRHLVRRRGQEARLRCSPMKGHSHVYWYRQLPEEGLKFMVYLQKENIIDESGMPKERFSAEFPKEGPSILRIQQVVRGDSAAYFCASSPRGSGSIQETQYFGPGTRLLVL.

The rearrangement links TRBV28 to TRBJ2-3; tentative D call: TRBD2 (5 bases). Germline V CDR1 and CDR2: MDHEN, SYDVKM. This CDR3 has 17 residues. With 5 bases removed from V and 0 bases from J, the gap between germline ends came to 18 bases. The CDR3 loop reads CASSISGLPVSTDTQYF. CDR3 DNA sequence: TGTGCCAGCAGTATATCCGGACTGCCCGTGAGCACAGATACGCAGTATTTT.

This clone occurred many times. The chain employs TRBV2 and TRBJ2-6; possible D gene TRBD2, 5 bases. This CDR3 contains 15 residues. V was trimmed by 6 bases and J by 3 bases, leaving 12 bases between them. Germline assignment: CDR1 SNHLY and CDR2 FYNNEI. This CDR3 reads CASSIILGGANVLTF. DNA for the CDR3: TGTGCCAGCAGCATTATACTAGGTGGGGCCAACGTCCTGACTTTC.

The V gene is TRBV28, the J gene TRBJ1-6; D is unclear. V was trimmed by 6 bases and J by 14 bases, leaving 11 bases between them. This CDR3 region has 11 residues. Germline CDR1 MDHEN, CDR2 SYDVKM. CDR3 loop: CASSLDRTLHF. The CDR3 coding sequence is TGTGCCAGCAGCCTTGACCGCACCCTCCACTTT.

A remark on this clone: Other nucleotide sequences from this sample produce the same CDR3. The gene calls are TRBV7-9 and TRBJ2-3; TRBD1 matches 8 bases. V shed 1 base, J shed 6 bases, and the junction held 3 bases outside the gene matches. Germline V lookup: CDR1 SEHNR, CDR2 FQNEAQ (reference sequence). The length of the CDR3 is 14 residues. The CDR3 spells CASSLGTGTDTQYF. CDR3 nucleotides: TGTGCCAGCAGCTTAGGGACAGGGACTGATACGCAGTATTTT.

The chain recombines TRBV6-6 with TRBJ1-3; 8 bases line up with TRBD1. The J segment lost 2 bases and the V segment lost 7 bases, leaving 4 bases of the junction unmatched. Germline loops: CDR1 MNHNY, CDR2 SVGAGI (reference sequence). The CDR3 is 14 amino acids. The CDR3 spells CASISGGAGNTIYF. In nucleotides, the CDR3 is TGTGCCAGCATTTCAGGGGGCGCTGGAAACACCATATATTTT.